This TCR beta chain is drawn from a study of cytomegalovirus exposure and HLA in healthy donors. Study-wide points: Excluded were some V segments that proved indistinguishable, including TRBV6-2 and TRBV6-3. The productive fraction for most TCR beta V segments was about 90% or about 30% in an earlier analysis. Prediction of most subjects' HLA-A and HLA-B alleles by TCR beta sequences was reportedly accurate. As confirmed in vitro, a few CMV-associated chains were specific for CMV antigens.

As for this clone: Its cognate antigen is unknown.

Germline CDR1 reads SEHNR; CDR2 reads FQNEAQ (reference sequence). Between the trimmed V and J ends, which lost 1 base and 2 bases, there was a span of 8 bases. CDR3 length: 14 amino acids. A multiplex PCR was run with 60 Vbeta primers and 13 Jbeta primers. Some clones are missing from TCRdb's copy, which holds only in-frame ones; the method was immunoSEQ multiplex PCR. The repertoire holds about 120,000 clones, with roughly 80% as singletons. This TCR was sampled from a man between 60 and 75 years old in good health and CMV-seropositive. Sequencing used PBMCs. The chain is built from TRBV7-9 and TRBJ1-2; D gene ambiguous. CDR3 loop: CASSLVGSNYGYTF. The CDR3 nucleotides are TGTGCCAGCAGCTTAGTGGGCAGCAACTATGGCTACACCTTC.